The 32 T cell receptor beta chains below all came from one sample that was sequenced in a study of T cells in Graves' hyperthyroidism and ophthalmopathy. TCR beta CDR3 sequences were amplified from RNA transcripts. The TCR CDR3 first-round RT-PCR relied on the HTBI primer set. From the multiplex PCR reads, TCRdb called clonotypes with MiXCR, one entry per CDR3 protein. The sample yields nearly 600,000 distinct CDR3 sequences, about 14% seen once. Input material: blood. These receptors all come from a woman between 18 and 29 years old with Graves' ophthalmopathy.

In its sample, this clonotype was seen many times. The genes are TRBV7-2 and TRBJ2-7; D unresolved. Looked up from germline, CDR1 is SGHTA and CDR2 is FQGNSA. V was cut by 5 bases and J by 2 bases, with 16 bases left in between. This CDR3 is built from 15 residues. The chain's CDR3 is CASSPVSGSPYEQYF. The CDR3 region has the DNA TGTGCCAGCAGCCCCGTCTCGGGCAGTCCCTACGAGCAGTACTTC.

At least ten counts were recorded for this clonotype. V is TRBV6-1 and J is TRBJ1-5; D is unclear. Germline loops: CDR1 MNHNS, CDR2 SASEGT. This CDR3 is built from 13 residues. V was trimmed by 6 bases and J by 5 bases, leaving 11 bases between them. As DNA, the CDR3 is TGTGCCAGCAGCTCCTCGGCCCATCAGCCCCAGCATTTT. Amino acids: CASSSSAHQPQHF.

About this clonotype: Given a much more abundant clone one base away, this may be a read error. The chain has TRBV18 and TRBJ1-1, with D perhaps matching TRBD1 (6 bases). From germline, CDR1 is KGHSH and CDR2 LQKENI. This CDR3 is 12 amino acids long. V gave up 3 bases and J gave up 10 bases, with 12 bases separating them. This chain's CDR3 is CASSPPYRAAFF. The CDR3 DNA reads as TGTGCCAGCTCACCTCCTTACAGGGCAGCTTTCTTT.

Comment on this clonotype: It may be a read error: a sequence one base away is much more abundant. The rearrangement uses TRBV3-1 and TRBJ1-1; 8 nucleotides match TRBD1. This CDR3 contains 13 residues. The germline gives CDR1 LGHDT, CDR2 YNNKEL (reference sequence). The CDR3: CAGSFQGATEAFF. The DNA for the CDR3 is TGTGCCGGCAGTTTTCAGGGGGCCACTGAAGCTTTCTTT.

This clonotype was seen repeatedly, ten times or more. CDR3 sequence reads: CASMTNTEAFF. For the CDR3, the DNA is TGTGCCAGCATGACTAACACTGAAGCTTTCTTT. The gene calls are TRBV28 and TRBJ1-1; D gene uncertain. Germline V lookup: CDR1 MDHEN, CDR2 SYDVKM. The CDR3 is made up of 11 amino acids. The V end lost 7 bases, the J end lost 2 bases, and 5 bases lay between the germline ends.

Ten or more counts support this clonotype. The rearrangement joins TRBV2 to TRBJ2-6, with D hard to call. The length of the CDR3 is 15 residues. Trimming cost V 3 bases and J 2 bases, with 8 bases left between them. From germline, CDR1 is SNHLY and CDR2 FYNNEI. CDR3 sequence (DNA): TGTGCCAGCAGTGATAGGCTGGCTGGGGCCAACGTCCTGACTTTC. It yields the protein CASSDRLAGANVLTF. Together with reference TRBV2 and TRBJ2-6, the CDR3 gives the full variable domain: EPEVTQTPSHQVTQMGQEVILRCVPISNHLYFYWYRQILGQKVEFLVSFYNNEISEKSEIFDDQFSVERPDGSNFTLKIRSTKLEDSAMYFCASSDRLAGANVLTFGAGSRLTVL.

This clonotype appeared many times. V gene TRBV11-3 combines with J gene TRBJ2-5; D is uncertain. V lost 2 bases and J lost 2, with 9 bases in between. This CDR3 contains 14 residues. Germline CDR1 and CDR2: SGHNT and YENEEA. The CDR3 here is CASSLRQLQETQYF. In DNA, the CDR3 is TGTGCCAGCAGCTTAAGGCAGTTACAAGAGACCCAGTACTTC.

This clonotype was recorded at least ten times. The V and J genes are TRBV27 and TRBJ1-2; the D is unclear. The CDR3 is 13 residues long. Germline loops: CDR1 MNHEY, CDR2 SMNVEV (reference sequence). Trimming left V 7 bases short and J 1 base short, with 10 bases between. The chain's CDR3 is CASKDADNYGYTF. The DNA for the CDR3 is TGTGCCAGCAAGGATGCGGATAACTATGGCTACACCTTC.

This clonotype appeared a few times. V is TRBV4-2 and J is TRBJ2-7; 12 bases map to TRBD2. Germline V CDR1 and CDR2: LGHNA, YNFKEQ. This CDR3 has 17 amino acids. The junction had 6 bases not matched to a gene; V was cut back by 3 bases and J by 0 bases. The CDR3 sequence is CASSQEGTSGFSYEQYF. Here the CDR3 DNA reads TGTGCCAGCAGCCAGGAAGGGACTAGCGGGTTCTCCTACGAGCAGTACTTC.

This clonotype occurred a few times. The chain uses TRBV28 and TRBJ1-2, with D maybe TRBD1 (6 bases). This CDR3 region has 13 residues. CDR1 is MDHEN, CDR2 SYDVKM, per germline. The V and J ends lost 6 bases and 4 bases respectively, with 12 bases between them. CDR3 protein: CASSPGAAYGYTF. The CDR3 region has the DNA TGTGCCAGCAGCCCGGGGGCCGCCTATGGCTACACCTTC.

This chain uses TRBV6-1 with TRBJ1-2; tentatively, D is TRBD1 (6 bases). This CDR3 region has 12 residues. V was trimmed by 7 bases and J by 8 bases, leaving 14 bases between them. Germline loops: CDR1 MNHNS, CDR2 SASEGT. The CDR3 nucleotides are TGTGCCAGCACTCAGGGGTTAGAGGGCTACACCTTC. This translates into CASTQGLEGYTF.

About this clonotype: This may be a read error, as it is one base from a much larger clone. V and J are TRBV7-2 and TRBJ2-5; D possibly uses TRBD1 or TRBD2 (5 bases each). In germline, CDR1 is SGHTA, CDR2 FQGNSA. V dropped 5 bases and J dropped 5 bases, with 21 bases sitting between them. CDR3 size: 16 residues. CDR3 sequence reads: CTSSARRDVTGETQYF. The CDR3 DNA is TGTACCAGCAGCGCCCGTCGGGACGTAACGGGGGAGACCCAGTACTTC.

In its sample, this clonotype was seen many times. For the CDR3, the DNA is TGTGCCAGCAGCTTCGACAGTACAGATACGCAGTATTTT. This sequence encodes CASSFDSTDTQYF. The chain couples TRBV11-3 to TRBJ2-3; perhaps TRBD1 as D (5 bases). The ends were cut back, 3 bases at V and 3 bases at J, with 7 bases in the middle. The CDR3 is made up of 13 amino acids. Looked up from germline, CDR1 is SGHNT and CDR2 is YENEEA.

To note about this clonotype: A single base separates this from a much larger clone, so it may be a read error. The CDR3 bases are TGTGCCAGCTCACCACTGTTGGGGGCCTTTCTGAACACTGAAGCTTTCTTT. Encoded protein: CASSPLLGAFLNTEAFF. The chain joins TRBV18 to TRBJ1-1, with D perhaps matching TRBD1 (6 bases). Germline lookup yields CDR1 KGHSH and CDR2 LQKENI. The CDR3 loop spans 17 amino acids. Trimming shortened V by 1 base and J by 0 bases, and 15 bases separated the two germline ends. The full variable domain, rest sourced from reference TRBV18 and TRBJ1-1, is NAGVMQNPRHLVRRRGQEARLRCSPMKGHSHVYWYRQLPEEGLKFMVYLQKENIIDESGMPKERFSAEFPKEGPSILRIQQVVRGDSAAYFCASSPLLGAFLNTEAFFGQGTRLTVV.

This clonotype was counted between two and nine times. V and J are TRBV24-1 and TRBJ2-1; no definite D call. The ends were cut back, 1 base at V and 4 bases at J, with 4 bases in the middle. The CDR3 contains 13 residues. CDR1 is KGHDR, CDR2 SFDVKD, per germline. Here the CDR3 reads CATSDLPYNEQFF. In nucleotides, the CDR3 is TGTGCCACCAGTGATTTACCTTACAATGAGCAGTTCTTC.

This clonotype was recorded at least ten times. The chain has TRBV3-1 and TRBJ1-1; D uncertain. Germline V CDR1 and CDR2: LGHDT, YNNKEL (reference sequence). The germline V and J ends were trimmed by 1 base and 0 bases, with 3 bases remaining between them. The CDR3 length is 13 residues. This CDR3 reads CASSQVMNTEAFF. As DNA, the CDR3 is TGTGCCAGCAGCCAAGTTATGAACACTGAAGCTTTCTTT.

This clonotype was recorded many times. This sequence joins TRBV11-2 and TRBJ2-5; D is perhaps TRBD1 (5 bases). The germline V gene has CDR1 SGHAT and CDR2 FQNNGV. The CDR3 has 15 amino acids. The ends were cut back, 5 bases at V and 4 bases at J, with 17 bases in the middle. CDR3 DNA sequence: TGTGCCAGCAGCACCCTACCCCAGGGTCGAGAGACCCAGTACTTC. Encoded protein: CASSTLPQGRETQYF.

The chain links TRBV5-6 to TRBJ2-5, with 8 bases matching TRBD1. Germline loops: CDR1 SGHDT, CDR2 YYEEEE. Unmatched junction bases numbered 13, after V lost 4 bases and J lost 5 bases. This CDR3 is built from 16 residues. CDR3 region: CASSGRRTGLLETQYF. The DNA of the CDR3 is TGTGCCAGCAGCGGCCGCCGGACAGGGTTATTGGAGACCCAGTACTTC.

This clonotype was recorded many times. The chain carries TRBV4-2 and TRBJ2-1; the match to TRBD2 covers 11 bases. This CDR3 has 18 amino acids. V was pared by 10 bases and J by 0 bases, with 14 bases of the junction left unmatched. Germline assignment: CDR1 LGHNA and CDR2 YNFKEQ. The CDR3 DNA reads TGTGCCACCTCTTTGGTGCTAGCGGGAGGTAGCTCCTACAATGAGCAGTTCTTC. Residues: CATSLVLAGGSSYNEQFF.

This clonotype was detected many times. The CDR3 is CASSPTFDLMNTEAFF. CDR3 nucleotide sequence: TGTGCCAGCAGCCCTACATTTGATCTCATGAACACTGAAGCTTTCTTT. The chain joins TRBV12-3 or TRBV12-4 to TRBJ1-1, with D unclear. Trimming pared 6 bases from V and 0 bases from J, leaving 17 bases between. The CDR3 extends over 16 amino acids.

This clonotype occurred a few times. V is TRBV10-3 and J is TRBJ1-2; D is unresolved. The ends were cut back, 8 bases at V and 1 base at J, with 17 bases in the middle. The germline gives CDR1 ENHRY, CDR2 SYGVKD. The CDR3 covers 15 residues. The CDR3 protein is CAILPTETFNYGYTF. The CDR3 DNA is TGTGCCATCCTGCCGACCGAAACCTTTAACTATGGCTACACCTTC.

V usage is TRBV19 and J usage is TRBJ2-3; tentatively, D is TRBD2 (5 bases). The CDR3 totals 14 residues. Trimming shortened V by 7 bases and J by 2 bases, and 13 bases separated the two germline ends. The V gene's germline CDR1 is LNHDA and CDR2 SQIVND (reference sequence). As DNA, the CDR3 is TGTGCCAGTACCGCCCGGGAAAACACAGATACGCAGTATTTT. Its translation is CASTARENTDTQYF.

This clonotype was observed at least ten times. The chain employs TRBV29-1 and TRBJ2-7; D might be TRBD2 (5 bases). The CDR3 extends over 12 amino acids. The germline CDR1 and CDR2 sequences are SQVTM and ANQGSEA. V lost 1 base, J lost 2 bases, and 6 bases lay in between. CDR3 loop: CSVEAGAYEQYF. The CDR3 DNA is TGCAGCGTTGAAGCCGGGGCCTACGAGCAGTACTTC.

This clonotype was seen repeatedly, ten times or more. V is TRBV7-2 and J is TRBJ2-1, with D possibly being TRBD2 (5 bases). This CDR3 is built from 14 residues. The germline V and J ends were trimmed by 5 bases and 3 bases, with 11 bases remaining between them. Germline CDR1 SGHTA, CDR2 FQGNSA. As DNA, the CDR3 is TGTGCCAGCAGCCCTGGACTTAACTACAATGAGCAGTTCTTC. Its protein product is CASSPGLNYNEQFF.

This clonotype was picked up many times. The chain has TRBV5-8 and TRBJ1-1, with D tentatively TRBD1 (5 bases). V gave up 2 bases and J gave up 3 bases, with 11 bases separating them. Germline values: CDR1 SGHTS, CDR2 YDEGEE. The CDR3 has 14 amino acids. The CDR3 protein is CASSFSRGDTEAFF. CDR3 bases: TGTGCCAGCAGCTTCTCTCGGGGCGACACTGAAGCTTTCTTT.

CDR3 sequence (DNA): TGTGCCAGCAGTTTATTCAGGGCGGGAGGGGGATCACCCCTCCACTTT. Translation gives CASSLFRAGGGSPLHF. The chain has TRBV27 and TRBJ1-6, with D perhaps TRBD1 (6 bases). The germline V gene encodes CDR1 MNHEY and CDR2 SMNVEV (reference sequence). The V and J ends lost 1 base and 10 bases respectively, with 17 bases between them. The CDR3 spans 16 residues.

This clonotype was counted at least ten times. The chain links TRBV5-1 to TRBJ2-7; 12 positions agree with TRBD2. After removal of 6 bases from V and 5 bases from J, the junction contained 18 bases not matched to a gene. This CDR3 region has 18 residues. Germline loops: CDR1 SGHRS, CDR2 YFSETQ. CDR3: CASTRATSGSLGAHEQYF. The CDR3 nucleotides are TGCGCCAGCACCCGGGCGACTAGCGGGAGCCTAGGAGCCCACGAGCAGTACTTC. The full variable domain, rest sourced from reference TRBV5-1 and TRBJ2-7, is KAGVTQTPRYLIKTRGQQVTLSCSPISGHRSVSWYQQTPGQGLQFLFEYFSETQRNKGNFPGRFSGRQFSNSRSEMNVSTLELGDSALYLCASTRATSGSLGAHEQYFGPGTRLTVT.

In its sample, this clonotype was seen many times. This chain links TRBV2 with TRBJ1-1; the D is unclear. V was cut by 0 bases and J by 5 bases, with 13 bases left in between. This CDR3 contains 15 residues. From germline, CDR1 is SNHLY and CDR2 FYNNEI. This CDR3 is CASSEAEGPGTEAFF. In DNA, the CDR3 is TGTGCCAGCAGTGAAGCGGAGGGCCCGGGGACTGAAGCTTTCTTT. Full variable domain (rest looked up from reference TRBV2 and TRBJ1-1): EPEVTQTPSHQVTQMGQEVILRCVPISNHLYFYWYRQILGQKVEFLVSFYNNEISEKSEIFDDQFSVERPDGSNFTLKIRSTKLEDSAMYFCASSEAEGPGTEAFFGQGTRLTVV.

CDR3 residues: CASSWTAGFYGNQPQHF. The CDR3 DNA follows: TGTGCCAGCAGTTGGACGGCGGGGTTTTATGGCAATCAGCCCCAGCATTTT. V is TRBV12-3 or TRBV12-4 and J is TRBJ1-5; D call uncertain. V was pared by 4 bases and J by 2 bases, with 18 bases between. The CDR3 consists of 17 residues.

The rearrangement links TRBV4-2 to TRBJ1-2, with 8 bases fitting TRBD1. CDR3 length: 15 residues. CDR1 and CDR2 (germline): LGHNA, YNFKEQ. V was clipped by 0 bases and J by 2 bases; unmatched bases: 2. The chain's CDR3 is CASSQDRGRNYGYTF. CDR3 bases: TGTGCCAGCAGCCAAGACAGGGGGCGGAACTATGGCTACACCTTC.

This clonotype was seen many times. Compared with germline, one end of the junction differs, possibly owing to a read error. The chain employs TRBV11-2 and TRBJ2-3; 7 nucleotides align to TRBD2. Germline assignment: CDR1 SGHAT and CDR2 FQNNGV. The CDR3 totals 15 residues. CDR3 sequence (DNA): TGTGCCAACAGCTTAGAAACTAGCGCCGCAGATACGCAGTATTTT. This gives the protein CANSLETSAADTQYF.

In regard to this clonotype: Being one base from a much bigger clone, this may be a read error. V and J are TRBV6-5 and TRBJ1-1, with D possibly being TRBD1 (5 bases). Trimming removed 4 bases from V and 6 bases from J, with 12 bases in between. The CDR3 is 13 residues long. Germline CDR1 is MNHEY and CDR2 is SVGAGI. The CDR3 nucleotides are TGTGCCAGCAGTTCCGCGCGGGGCGCTGAAGCTTTCTTT. As protein: CASSSARGAEAFF.